The rows below give T cell receptor beta chains drawn from one sample of a study of cytomegalovirus exposure and HLA in healthy donors. Data came from immunoSEQ multiplex PCR; TCRdb stores just in-frame clones and leaves some out. The table lists tens of thousands of clones, approximately 64% of them singletons, with roughly 5.5% in the top ten. The sample taken for sequencing was PBMCs. These receptors originate from a boy aged 10-17 years in good health and CMV-seropositive. CDR3s include the opening cysteine and the closing phenylalanine or tryptophan. The order of the fields is CDR3 DNA, CDR3 protein, clone size, D gene, V gene, J gene. A D gene is named only where the DNA matches it firmly. Where a row states a size, it is once, few, many or the class of an expanded clone; other rows omit it.

CDR3 DNA: TGTGCCAGCAGCTTAATAGGGGACACTGAAGCTTTCTTT
CDR3 protein: CASSLIGDTEAFF
clone size: .
D gene: .
V gene: TRBV7-2
J gene: TRBJ1-1

CDR3 DNA: TGTGCCAGCAGTTACTCAGGAGGCGAGCAGTACTTC
CDR3 protein: CASSYSGGEQYF
clone size: few
D gene: .
V gene: TRBV6-6
J gene: TRBJ2-7

CDR3 DNA: TGTGCCAGCAGCCGAGGACTAGCGGGAGGGGGAGATACGCAGTATTTT
CDR3 protein: CASSRGLAGGGDTQYF
clone size: .
D gene: TRBD2
V gene: TRBV9
J gene: TRBJ2-3

CDR3 DNA: TGTGCCAGCAGCGAACAGGGTGGTATCTACAATGAGCAGTTCTTC
CDR3 protein: CASSEQGGIYNEQFF
clone size: .
D gene: .
V gene: TRBV7-3
J gene: TRBJ2-1

CDR3 DNA: TGTGCCAGCAGTAGTACCGTCCAAGAGGGAGGGCCGGCCTACGAGCAGTACTTC
CDR3 protein: CASSSTVQEGGPAYEQYF
clone size: .
D gene: TRBD2
V gene: TRBV7-9
J gene: TRBJ2-7

CDR3 DNA: TGTGCCAGCAGTGGACAGCCGATGAACACTGAAGCTTTCTTT
CDR3 protein: CASSGQPMNTEAFF
clone size: once
D gene: .
V gene: TRBV2
J gene: TRBJ1-1

CDR3 DNA: TGCGCCAGTTCCGGGGGATCTACCTACGAGCAGTACTTC
CDR3 protein: CASSGGSTYEQYF
clone size: .
D gene: .
V gene: TRBV5-1
J gene: TRBJ2-7

CDR3 DNA: TGTGCCAGCAGGTACCCTAGCGGGGGTGGCGACAATGAGCAGTTCTTC
CDR3 protein: CASRYPSGGGDNEQFF
clone size: .
D gene: TRBD2
V gene: TRBV2
J gene: TRBJ2-1

CDR3 DNA: TGTGCCACCAGCAGATCACAGACAGGGGTGTATCATAATTCACCCCTCCACTTT
CDR3 protein: CATSRSQTGVYHNSPLHF
clone size: few
D gene: TRBD1
V gene: TRBV15
J gene: TRBJ1-6

CDR3 DNA: TGTGCCAGCAGTCCTGGGACTGCCGGGGGCACTGAAGCTTTCTTT
CDR3 protein: CASSPGTAGGTEAFF
clone size: few
D gene: .
V gene: TRBV27
J gene: TRBJ1-1

CDR3 DNA: TGTGCCAGCAGTAAGGAAGCAGGGGATAACTATGGCTACACCTTC
CDR3 protein: CASSKEAGDNYGYTF
clone size: .
D gene: .
V gene: TRBV2
J gene: TRBJ1-2

CDR3 DNA: TGTGCCAGCAGTTTATCGCTAGTGTTTAATTCACCCCTCCACTTT
CDR3 protein: CASSLSLVFNSPLHF
clone size: .
D gene: .
V gene: TRBV27
J gene: TRBJ1-6

CDR3 DNA: TGTGCCAGCAGCCGACAAGGGGGCTCGGGAGAGACCCAGTACTTC
CDR3 protein: CASSRQGGSGETQYF
clone size: few
D gene: TRBD1
V gene: TRBV14
J gene: TRBJ2-5

CDR3 DNA: TGTGCCAGCAGCTTAACAGACGGCTATAATTCACCCCTCCACTTT
CDR3 protein: CASSLTDGYNSPLHF
clone size: .
D gene: .
V gene: TRBV11-2
J gene: TRBJ1-6

CDR3 DNA: TGTGCCAGCAGCAAACTAGCGGGAGATGGGAATGAGCAGTTCTTC
CDR3 protein: CASSKLAGDGNEQFF
clone size: .
D gene: TRBD2
V gene: TRBV9
J gene: TRBJ2-1

CDR3 DNA: TGTGCCAGCTCACCACAAAGTTGGACAGCGAGAGATCAGCCCCAGCATTTT
CDR3 protein: CASSPQSWTARDQPQHF
clone size: few
D gene: .
V gene: TRBV18
J gene: TRBJ1-5

CDR3 DNA: TGTGCCAGCAGCTTAGTTACGGGAGGGGTCTACGAGCAGTACTTC
CDR3 protein: CASSLVTGGVYEQYF
clone size: .
D gene: TRBD2
V gene: TRBV7-2
J gene: TRBJ2-7

CDR3 DNA: TGTGCCAGCAGTGATTGGCGGGGGCCCCAGATTACGCAGTATTTT
CDR3 protein: CASSDWRGPQITQYF
clone size: .
D gene: .
V gene: TRBV25-1
J gene: TRBJ2-3

CDR3 DNA: TGTGCCAGCACCCAGGACAGGGTAGAGACCCAGTACTTC
CDR3 protein: CASTQDRVETQYF
clone size: .
D gene: TRBD1
V gene: TRBV2
J gene: TRBJ2-5

CDR3 DNA: TGTGCCAGCAGCGTAGGCGGGGGCGGTCACGAGACCCAGTACTTC
CDR3 protein: CASSVGGGGHETQYF
clone size: .
D gene: .
V gene: TRBV9
J gene: TRBJ2-5

CDR3 DNA: TGTGCCCGGTATACTAGCTATGGCTACACCTTC
CDR3 protein: CARYTSYGYTF
clone size: .
D gene: .
V gene: TRBV30
J gene: TRBJ1-2

CDR3 DNA: TGTGCCAGCAGCTTCGTACAGAGTCGGGAAAAACTGTTTTTT
CDR3 protein: CASSFVQSREKLFF
clone size: .
D gene: .
V gene: TRBV5-5
J gene: TRBJ1-4

CDR3 DNA: TGCGCCAGCAGCCATACAACCCCCAGCTACGAGCAGTACTTC
CDR3 protein: CASSHTTPSYEQYF
clone size: .
D gene: .
V gene: TRBV4-1
J gene: TRBJ2-7

CDR3 DNA: TGTGCCAGCAGCATCCGTTCCGGGACTAGTGGCGAGCAGTACTTC
CDR3 protein: CASSIRSGTSGEQYF
clone size: .
D gene: TRBD2
V gene: TRBV7-8
J gene: TRBJ2-7

CDR3 DNA: TGTGCCAGCAGCTTAGGTGTTAGCGGGAGCTACAATGAGCAGTTCTTC
CDR3 protein: CASSLGVSGSYNEQFF
clone size: .
D gene: TRBD2
V gene: TRBV7-2
J gene: TRBJ2-1

CDR3 DNA: TGTGCCAGCAGTTACTCTGGGACGGGGGGGTGGGAGCAGTACTTC
CDR3 protein: CASSYSGTGGWEQYF
clone size: .
D gene: TRBD2
V gene: TRBV6-5
J gene: TRBJ2-7

CDR3 DNA: TGTGCCACCACCAGGCTAGCGGGAGGGGGGCCCGGGACCCAGTACTTC
CDR3 protein: CATTRLAGGGPGTQYF
clone size: .
D gene: TRBD2
V gene: TRBV2
J gene: TRBJ2-5

CDR3 DNA: TGTGCCAGCAGTTACTCTCGCGGTCCTGGATACAATGAGCAGTTCTTC
CDR3 protein: CASSYSRGPGYNEQFF
clone size: .
D gene: .
V gene: TRBV6-6
J gene: TRBJ2-1

CDR3 DNA: TGTGCCAGCAGCCTGGGACTCCACACCGGGGAGCTGTTTTTT
CDR3 protein: CASSLGLHTGELFF
clone size: few
D gene: .
V gene: TRBV5-6
J gene: TRBJ2-2

CDR3 DNA: TGTGCCTGGAGTACAGGGGACGGTCAGCCCCAGCATTTT
CDR3 protein: CAWSTGDGQPQHF
clone size: .
D gene: TRBD1
V gene: TRBV30
J gene: TRBJ1-5

CDR3 DNA: TGTGCCTGGAGTTATCCCCTACTAGGGGCCAAAAACATTCAGTACTTC
CDR3 protein: CAWSYPLLGAKNIQYF
clone size: .
D gene: .
V gene: TRBV30
J gene: TRBJ2-4

CDR3 DNA: TGCGCCAGCAGCGCGGGGTTTAACATGAACACTGAAGCTTTCTTT
CDR3 protein: CASSAGFNMNTEAFF
clone size: .
D gene: .
V gene: TRBV5-1
J gene: TRBJ1-1

CDR3 DNA: TGTGCCAGCAGTGACCCCGGACAGGGGGGAGAAAAACTGTTTTTT
CDR3 protein: CASSDPGQGGEKLFF
clone size: .
D gene: TRBD1
V gene: TRBV25-1
J gene: TRBJ1-4

CDR3 DNA: TGTGCCTGGGACTTTAGCGGGGGGAGCACAGATACGCAGTATTTT
CDR3 protein: CAWDFSGGSTDTQYF
clone size: once
D gene: TRBD2
V gene: TRBV30
J gene: TRBJ2-3

CDR3 DNA: TGTGCCAGCAGCCTTACTAGCGGGAGGGCCGGAGATACGCAGTATTTT
CDR3 protein: CASSLTSGRAGDTQYF
clone size: .
D gene: TRBD2
V gene: TRBV4-2
J gene: TRBJ2-3

CDR3 DNA: TGCGCCAGCAGCTTAGACAGAAGCTCTGGAAACACCATATATTTT
CDR3 protein: CASSLDRSSGNTIYF
clone size: .
D gene: .
V gene: TRBV5-1
J gene: TRBJ1-3